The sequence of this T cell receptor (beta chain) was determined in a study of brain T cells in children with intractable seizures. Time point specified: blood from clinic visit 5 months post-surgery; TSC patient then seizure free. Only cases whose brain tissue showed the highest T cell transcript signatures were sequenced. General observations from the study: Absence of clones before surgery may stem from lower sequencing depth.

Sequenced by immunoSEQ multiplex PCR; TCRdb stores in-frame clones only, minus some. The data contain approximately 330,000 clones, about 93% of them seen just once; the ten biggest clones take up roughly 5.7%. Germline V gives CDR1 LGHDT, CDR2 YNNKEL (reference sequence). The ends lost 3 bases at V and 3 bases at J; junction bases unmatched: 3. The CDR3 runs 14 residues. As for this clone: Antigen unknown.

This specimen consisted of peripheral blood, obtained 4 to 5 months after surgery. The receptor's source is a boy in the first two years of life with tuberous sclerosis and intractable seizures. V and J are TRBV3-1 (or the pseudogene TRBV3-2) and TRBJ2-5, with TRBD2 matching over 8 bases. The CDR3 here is CASSHAGGKETQYF. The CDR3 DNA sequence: TGTGCCAGCAGCCACGCGGGGGGAAAAGAGACCCAGTACTTC.